This TCR beta chain was sequenced during a study of control samples from healthy donors and cancer patients (dated by TCRdb to 2018 to 2021). Library construction relied on the immunoSEQ multiplex PCR assay. Here the immuneACCESS table is served through TCRdb, limited to in-frame sequences with V and J called. Missing clones are a known gap in these copies; in checked studies unresolved V genes cover under half, and the rest lacks a known reason. The sample table lists approximately 160,000 clones, just over 90% of them with a count of one. Approximately 4% of the sample is held by the ten biggest clonotypes. From V the trimming removes 3 bases and from J it removes 7 bases, while the gene matches leave 5 bases of the junction unaccounted for. The CDR3 contains 14 residues, cysteine and phenylalanine counted. Only CDR3 DNA remains: 42 bases, in frame from the first base. From a lookup of the germline V gene, CDR1 and CDR2 are SGHTA and FQGNSA.

As concerns this clone: Its specific antigen is unknown. Per-base qualities were not stored, and no clone one base away is much larger.

Specimen: blood. The receptor was isolated from an older woman in good health. The chain joins TRBV7-2 to TRBJ1-3; the junction holds 8 bases that match TRBD1. The CDR3 sequence is CASSLGTGGNTIYF. The DNA sequence reads TGTGCCAGCAGCTTGGGAACAGGGGGGAACACCATATATTTT.